Given below is one T cell receptor (beta chain) in context. What it recognizes is unknown. This sample stems from a study of liver allograft versus peripheral blood T cells. Across the whole study: Transplanted livers and recipients' peripheral blood had their T cell receptor repertoires compared.

TCRdb re-called the reads through MiXCR, storing one row per CDR3 protein. The sample carries 5,000 to 7,000 distinct CDR3 sequences, 17% recorded once. Study findings and constraints: Repertoires of T cell receptors that resided inside liver allografts reportedly differed from those in peripheral blood.

The receptor's source is a human patient who had a liver transplant. These T cells may partly come from the graft donor.

The chain's CDR3 is CASRWRGASQETQYF. CDR3 DNA: TGTGCCAGCAGGTGGCGGGGCGCGTCGCAAGAGACCCAGTACTTC. The rearrangement links TRBV27 to TRBJ2-5, with a tentative D call TRBD2 (6 bases). The V and J ends lost 6 bases and 2 bases respectively, with 16 bases between them. The CDR3 is 15 residues long. The V gene's germline CDR1 is MNHEY and CDR2 SMNVEV (reference sequence).